This is a list of T cell receptor beta chains from one sample in a study of blood T cell repertoires in COVID-19. Clones were sequenced by immunoSEQ multiplex PCR, and TCRdb holds only the in-frame ones, with some missing. The table has 120,000 to 150,000 clones, about 90% seen once. Source material: peripheral blood. Every receptor here comes from a man aged 45 to 65 who had recovered from COVID-19. CDR3s include the opening cysteine and the closing phenylalanine or tryptophan. The order of the fields is V gene, clone size, D gene, J gene, CDR3 protein, CDR3 DNA. D genes are given only for firm matches. Clone sizes are given selectively: once, few, many, or a class where the clone is expanded.

v_call: TRBV6-2/TRBV6-3
clone_size: NA
d_call: NA
j_call: TRBJ1-1
cdr3_aa: CASSTKGYVNTEAFF
cdr3_nt: TGTGCCAGCAGTACCAAGGGGTATGTGAACACTGAAGCTTTCTTT

v_call: TRBV5-6
clone_size: NA
d_call: NA
j_call: TRBJ1-2
cdr3_aa: CASSRGLMPGYTF
cdr3_nt: TGTGCCAGCAGCCGCGGCTTAATGCCTGGCTACACCTTC

v_call: TRBV4-1
clone_size: once
d_call: TRBD1
j_call: TRBJ2-5
cdr3_aa: CASSQDDRARTQYF
cdr3_nt: TGCGCCAGCAGCCAAGACGACAGGGCCAGGACCCAGTACTTC

v_call: TRBV4-3
clone_size: NA
d_call: NA
j_call: TRBJ1-1
cdr3_aa: CASSQRRQGGTEAFF
cdr3_nt: TGCGCCAGCAGCCAACGCAGGCAGGGAGGCACTGAAGCTTTCTTT

v_call: TRBV15
clone_size: NA
d_call: NA
j_call: TRBJ1-2
cdr3_aa: CATSRDNWTPIYGYTF
cdr3_nt: TGTGCCACCAGCAGAGATAATTGGACACCTATCTATGGCTACACCTTC

v_call: TRBV19
clone_size: NA
d_call: TRBD1
j_call: TRBJ2-1
cdr3_aa: CASSPGPGQGNNEQFF
cdr3_nt: TGTGCCAGTAGTCCTGGGCCGGGACAGGGGAACAATGAGCAGTTCTTC

v_call: TRBV5-4
clone_size: NA
d_call: TRBD1
j_call: TRBJ2-1
cdr3_aa: CASGDRVVVNEQFF
cdr3_nt: TGTGCCAGCGGGGACAGGGTTGTAGTCAATGAGCAGTTCTTC

v_call: TRBV4-2
clone_size: NA
d_call: TRBD1
j_call: TRBJ2-1
cdr3_aa: CASSQVGQGYNEQFF
cdr3_nt: TGTGCCAGCAGCCAAGTGGGACAGGGATACAATGAGCAGTTCTTC

v_call: TRBV2
clone_size: NA
d_call: NA
j_call: TRBJ1-3
cdr3_aa: CASSENQGIGNTIYF
cdr3_nt: TGTGCCAGCAGTGAAAACCAGGGCATTGGAAACACCATATATTTT

v_call: TRBV3-1/TRBV3-2
clone_size: NA
d_call: TRBD2
j_call: TRBJ2-1
cdr3_aa: CASSRGTSSYNEQFF
cdr3_nt: TGTGCCAGCAGCCGCGGGACTAGCTCCTACAATGAGCAGTTCTTC

v_call: TRBV2
clone_size: NA
d_call: NA
j_call: TRBJ2-3
cdr3_aa: CASKEGPTDTQYF
cdr3_nt: TGTGCCAGCAAGGAGGGCCCCACAGATACGCAGTATTTT

v_call: TRBV9
clone_size: NA
d_call: TRBD2
j_call: TRBJ2-5
cdr3_aa: CASSVDHGKSSGEETQYF
cdr3_nt: TGTGCCAGCAGCGTAGATCACGGTAAGAGTAGCGGGGAAGAGACCCAGTACTTC

v_call: TRBV7-2
clone_size: NA
d_call: TRBD2
j_call: TRBJ2-5
cdr3_aa: CASSTLGGGGGETQYF
cdr3_nt: TGTGCCAGCAGCACCCTCGGCGGGGGGGGAGGAGAGACCCAGTACTTC

v_call: TRBV5-4
clone_size: NA
d_call: TRBD2
j_call: TRBJ2-3
cdr3_aa: CASSFKRLADTDTQYF
cdr3_nt: TGTGCCAGCAGCTTTAAGAGACTAGCAGACACAGATACGCAGTATTTT

v_call: TRBV30
clone_size: NA
d_call: NA
j_call: TRBJ1-1
cdr3_aa: CAWSEGDTEAFF
cdr3_nt: TGTGCCTGGAGTGAAGGGGACACTGAAGCTTTCTTT

v_call: TRBV2
clone_size: NA
d_call: TRBD1
j_call: TRBJ1-6
cdr3_aa: CASSESGTENSPLHF
cdr3_nt: TGTGCCAGCAGTGAGTCCGGGACAGAAAATTCACCCCTCCACTTT

v_call: TRBV5-6
clone_size: once
d_call: NA
j_call: TRBJ2-7
cdr3_aa: CASSFDPGSSYEQYF
cdr3_nt: TGTGCCAGCAGCTTTGATCCAGGCTCCTCCTACGAGCAGTACTTC

v_call: TRBV12-5
clone_size: NA
d_call: NA
j_call: TRBJ1-1
cdr3_aa: CASGLGGDTEAFF
cdr3_nt: TGTGCTAGTGGTTTGGGGGGGGACACTGAAGCTTTCTTT

v_call: TRBV27
clone_size: NA
d_call: NA
j_call: TRBJ2-3
cdr3_aa: CASSILMGGPDTQYF
cdr3_nt: TGTGCCAGCAGTATACTCATGGGGGGGCCAGATACGCAGTATTTT

v_call: TRBV9
clone_size: once
d_call: NA
j_call: TRBJ1-5
cdr3_aa: CASNMGGNQPQHF
cdr3_nt: TGTGCCAGCAATATGGGGGGGAATCAGCCCCAGCATTTT

v_call: TRBV5-6
clone_size: NA
d_call: TRBD1
j_call: TRBJ1-6
cdr3_aa: CASSSETGALRPLHF
cdr3_nt: TGTGCCAGCAGCTCTGAGACAGGGGCCTTGAGACCCCTCCACTTT

v_call: TRBV9
clone_size: few
d_call: NA
j_call: TRBJ1-1
cdr3_aa: CASSARGFRDTEAFF
cdr3_nt: TGTGCCAGCAGCGCCAGAGGGTTTAGGGACACTGAAGCTTTCTTT

v_call: TRBV20-1
clone_size: NA
d_call: NA
j_call: TRBJ1-5
cdr3_aa: CSASRSNQPQHF
cdr3_nt: TGCAGTGCTAGTCGGAGCAATCAGCCCCAGCATTTT

v_call: TRBV7-8
clone_size: NA
d_call: NA
j_call: TRBJ2-7
cdr3_aa: CASSLFYRENKDYEQYF
cdr3_nt: TGTGCCAGCAGCTTATTCTACAGGGAAAACAAGGACTACGAGCAGTACTTC

v_call: TRBV5-8
clone_size: NA
d_call: TRBD1
j_call: TRBJ2-2
cdr3_aa: CASSSDRGGTGELFF
cdr3_nt: TGTGCCAGCAGCTCGGACAGGGGAGGAACCGGGGAGCTGTTTTTT

v_call: TRBV6-1
clone_size: NA
d_call: TRBD1
j_call: TRBJ2-1
cdr3_aa: CASSEAGTGLFF
cdr3_nt: TGTGCCAGCAGTGAAGCCGGGACAGGGCTGTTCTTC

v_call: TRBV3-1/TRBV3-2
clone_size: NA
d_call: NA
j_call: TRBJ1-1
cdr3_aa: CASSQGDRLGKEAFF
cdr3_nt: TGTGCCAGCAGCCAGGGCGACAGGTTGGGTAAGGAAGCTTTCTTT

v_call: TRBV5-1
clone_size: NA
d_call: TRBD1
j_call: TRBJ2-7
cdr3_aa: CASSLTQGAGEQYF
cdr3_nt: TGCGCCAGCAGCTTGACTCAGGGGGCGGGCGAGCAGTACTTC

v_call: TRBV4-3
clone_size: NA
d_call: TRBD2
j_call: TRBJ2-6
cdr3_aa: CASSQDWEGSGANVLTF
cdr3_nt: TGCGCCAGCAGCCAAGATTGGGAGGGATCTGGGGCCAACGTCCTGACTTTC

v_call: TRBV2
clone_size: NA
d_call: TRBD1
j_call: TRBJ2-7
cdr3_aa: CASSDQGVYEQYF
cdr3_nt: TGTGCCAGCAGTGACCAGGGGGTCTACGAGCAGTACTTC

v_call: TRBV5-1
clone_size: NA
d_call: TRBD1
j_call: TRBJ1-1
cdr3_aa: CASSSGQGKVEAFF
cdr3_nt: TGCGCCAGCAGCTCCGGACAGGGTAAGGTTGAAGCTTTCTTT

v_call: TRBV7-9
clone_size: many
d_call: NA
j_call: TRBJ2-7
cdr3_aa: CASSLGGGRVSYEQYF
cdr3_nt: TGTGCCAGCAGCTTAGGAGGCGGGCGCGTTTCCTACGAGCAGTACTTC

v_call: TRBV3-1/TRBV3-2
clone_size: NA
d_call: TRBD1
j_call: TRBJ1-1
cdr3_aa: CASSALDRGGTEAFF
cdr3_nt: TGTGCCAGCAGCGCCCTAGACAGGGGCGGCACTGAAGCTTTCTTT

v_call: TRBV6-6
clone_size: few
d_call: NA
j_call: TRBJ2-1
cdr3_aa: CASSSQGNNEQFF
cdr3_nt: TGTGCCAGCAGTTCTCAGGGGAACAATGAGCAGTTCTTC

v_call: TRBV5-1
clone_size: NA
d_call: TRBD1
j_call: TRBJ1-3
cdr3_aa: CASSSGQGNTIYF
cdr3_nt: TGCGCCAGCAGCTCCGGACAGGGCAACACCATATATTTT

v_call: TRBV7-8
clone_size: NA
d_call: NA
j_call: TRBJ1-3
cdr3_aa: CASSQQTGSGNTIYF
cdr3_nt: TGTGCCAGCAGCCAACAGACAGGCTCTGGAAACACCATATATTTT

v_call: TRBV19
clone_size: NA
d_call: TRBD1
j_call: TRBJ1-1
cdr3_aa: CASSRQGTEAFF
cdr3_nt: TGTGCCAGTAGTCGACAGGGGACTGAAGCTTTCTTT

v_call: TRBV2
clone_size: NA
d_call: NA
j_call: TRBJ2-3
cdr3_aa: CASSGRTNTDTQYF
cdr3_nt: TGTGCCAGCAGTGGAAGGACTAATACAGATACGCAGTATTTT

v_call: TRBV11-2
clone_size: NA
d_call: TRBD2
j_call: TRBJ2-2
cdr3_aa: CASTTSGGVTGELFF
cdr3_nt: TGTGCCAGCACCACTAGCGGGGGAGTTACCGGGGAGCTGTTTTTT

v_call: TRBV10-3
clone_size: NA
d_call: NA
j_call: TRBJ1-1
cdr3_aa: CAISEGRGWNTEAFF
cdr3_nt: TGTGCCATCAGTGAAGGGAGGGGATGGAACACTGAAGCTTTCTTT

v_call: TRBV7-2
clone_size: NA
d_call: NA
j_call: TRBJ2-5
cdr3_aa: CASSRSLGGQTQYF
cdr3_nt: TGTGCCAGCAGCCGGTCCCTCGGGGGGCAGACCCAGTACTTC

v_call: TRBV5-4
clone_size: NA
d_call: TRBD2
j_call: TRBJ2-1
cdr3_aa: CASSLEASGVYYNEQFF
cdr3_nt: TGTGCCAGCAGCCTCGAAGCTAGCGGCGTTTACTACAATGAGCAGTTCTTC

v_call: TRBV6-1
clone_size: NA
d_call: NA
j_call: TRBJ1-1
cdr3_aa: CASSEAGHETEAFF
cdr3_nt: TGTGCCAGCAGTGAAGCCGGTCACGAAACTGAAGCTTTCTTT